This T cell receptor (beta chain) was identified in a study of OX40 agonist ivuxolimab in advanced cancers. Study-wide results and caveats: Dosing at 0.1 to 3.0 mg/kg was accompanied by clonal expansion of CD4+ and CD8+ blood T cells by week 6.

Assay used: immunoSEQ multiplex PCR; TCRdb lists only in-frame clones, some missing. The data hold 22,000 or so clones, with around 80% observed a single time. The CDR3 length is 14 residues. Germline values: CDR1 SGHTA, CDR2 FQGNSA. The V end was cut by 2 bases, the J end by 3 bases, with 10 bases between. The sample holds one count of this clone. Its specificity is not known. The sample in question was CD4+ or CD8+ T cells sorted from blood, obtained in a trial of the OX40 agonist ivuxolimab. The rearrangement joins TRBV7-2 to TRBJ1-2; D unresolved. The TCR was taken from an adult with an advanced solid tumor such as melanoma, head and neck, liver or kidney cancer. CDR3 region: CASSLNWGDYGYTF. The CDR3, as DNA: TGTGCCAGCAGCTTAAATTGGGGTGACTATGGCTACACCTTC.